This T cell receptor beta chain derives from a study of blood T cell repertoires in COVID-19. Germline values: CDR1 SNHLY, CDR2 FYNNEI. This CDR3 is built from 16 residues. The ends lost 3 bases at V and 1 base at J; junction bases unmatched: 6. Cohorts were determined from participant-reported clinical history. Using immunoSEQ multiplex PCR, the repertoire was profiled, and TCRdb retains in-frame clones only, with some absent. The profile shows approximately 280,000 clones, nearly 90% of them singletons. The receptor was derived from a woman aged 60-75 years who had recovered from COVID-19. This chain connects TRBV2 to TRBJ1-5, with 7 bases aligning to TRBD1. The sequencing input was PBMCs or T cells enriched from blood (not recorded which). The CDR3 protein is CASSEYRGRSNQPQHF. CDR3 in DNA: TGTGCCAGCAGTGAGTACAGGGGACGGAGCAATCAGCCCCAGCATTTT.